The 15 T cell receptor beta chains reported below all come from one sample, sequenced in a study of early T cells in non-severe SARS-CoV-2 infection. TCRdb re-called the 5' RACE reads through MiXCR, storing one row per CDR3 protein. The table has some 34,000 distinct CDR3 sequences, nearly 10% seen once. The sample taken for sequencing was whole blood. The receptors shown here come from an adult who was a healthcare worker with PCR-confirmed SARS-CoV-2 infection or an uninfected control (not recorded which).

This clonotype occurred many times. The chain employs TRBV5-1 and TRBJ2-1, with a possible D match to TRBD2 (6 bases). Germline assignment: CDR1 SGHRS and CDR2 YFSETQ. The CDR3 spans 16 residues. With 4 bases removed from V and 3 bases from J, the gap between germline ends came to 17 bases. DNA of the CDR3: TGCGCCAGCAGCCGGCCCGGGGGAATCCACTACAATGAGCAGTTCTTC. It yields the protein CASSRPGGIHYNEQFF.

Ten or more counts support this clonotype. The V gene is TRBV2, the J gene TRBJ2-7; D is perhaps TRBD1 (5 bases). The CDR3 runs 12 residues. The germline V gene has CDR1 SNHLY and CDR2 FYNNEI. Trimming took off 6 bases at V and 0 bases at J, with 6 bases between the two ends. The chain's CDR3 is CASRDNSYEQYF. CDR3 DNA: TGTGCCAGCAGGGACAACTCCTACGAGCAGTACTTC.

V is TRBV20-1 and J is TRBJ2-1; D is possibly TRBD1 or TRBD2 (5 bases each). The CDR3 is 15 amino acids. Trimming removed 0 bases at V and 6 bases at J, with 15 bases between. From germline, CDR1 is DFQATT and CDR2 SNEGSKA (reference sequence). CDR3 in amino acids: CSAREGTYILNEQFF. DNA of the CDR3: TGCAGTGCTAGAGAAGGGACCTATATTCTCAATGAGCAGTTCTTC.

The CDR3 nucleotides read TGTGCCAGCGGTCGAGGGGTCGGGCCCCAGCATTTT. Translating gives CASGRGVGPQHF. V is TRBV12-3 or TRBV12-4 and J is TRBJ1-5; possibly TRBD1 for D (5 bases). The CDR3 runs 12 residues. V was clipped by 8 bases and J by 9 bases, with 14 bases between them.

The chain carries TRBV6-6 and TRBJ2-3, with D possibly matching TRBD2 (6 bases). Germline CDR1 and CDR2: MNHNY and SVGAGI (reference sequence). V dropped 6 bases and J dropped 4 bases, with 8 bases sitting between them. This CDR3 comprises 12 residues. The CDR3 sequence is CASSRESDTQYF. The DNA of the CDR3 is TGTGCCAGCAGCCGGGAGTCAGATACGCAGTATTTT.

The chain has TRBV5-5 and TRBJ1-1; D perhaps matches TRBD1 (6 bases). Trimming left V 4 bases short and J 1 base short, with 14 bases between. Germline V gene data show CDR1 as SGHKS and CDR2 as YYEKEE (reference sequence). The CDR3 covers 15 residues. CDR3 loop: CASSTQGLQNTEAFF. In DNA, the CDR3 is TGTGCCAGCAGCACGCAGGGGCTGCAGAACACTGAAGCTTTCTTT.

A few counts support this clonotype. The chain links TRBV28 to TRBJ2-3; D not resolved. This CDR3 has 12 amino acids. Per the germline V gene, CDR1 is MDHEN and CDR2 is SYDVKM. V was cut by 8 bases and J by 7 bases, with 13 bases left in between. The DNA of the CDR3 is TGTGCCAGCGCGGAACGTCTAAATACGCAGTATTTT. Translated: CASAERLNTQYF.

This clonotype came up a few times. The J gene is TRBJ2-7, the V gene TRBV5-5, with 9 nucleotides matching TRBD2. Trimming cost V 4 bases and J 1 base; bases outside gene matches: 3. Germline CDR1 is SGHKS and CDR2 is YYEKEE (reference sequence). The CDR3 has 14 residues. In nucleotides, the CDR3 is TGTGCCAGCAGCCACAGCGGGGGGTCCTACGAGCAGTACTTC. It codes for CASSHSGGSYEQYF.

Ten or more counts support this clonotype. The V gene is TRBV7-2, the J gene TRBJ2-5, with TRBD1 as a possible D gene (5 bases). The CDR3 totals 15 residues. Looked up from germline, CDR1 is SGHTA and CDR2 is FQGNSA. Trimming cost V 1 base and J 5 bases, with 14 bases left between them. The DNA for the CDR3 is TGTGCCAGCAGCTTAGGGTCTAGGGGAAAGGAGACCCAGTACTTC. It yields the protein CASSLGSRGKETQYF.

The chain joins TRBV28 to TRBJ2-4, with D possibly TRBD2 on 6 matching bases. CDR3 size: 13 residues. Deletions cut 6 bases from V and 6 bases from J, with 12 bases between. Germline V gives CDR1 MDHEN, CDR2 SYDVKM. The CDR3 coding sequence is TGTGCCAGCAGCCCGGGAGACAGAAACATTCAGTACTTC. Translation: CASSPGDRNIQYF.

Concerning this clonotype itself: The junction shows a germline mismatch at one end, possibly a read error. V is TRBV5-6 and J is TRBJ1-1; maybe TRBD1 (5 bases). Germline CDR1 SGHDT, CDR2 YYEEEE. The CDR3 spans 14 residues. CDR3 residues: CASSLAGRNTEAFF. DNA of the CDR3: TGTGCTAGCAGCTTGGCAGGGCGGAACACTGAAGCTTTCTTT. The entire variable domain, with the rest obtained from reference TRBV5-6 and TRBJ1-1, is as follows: DAGVTQSPTHLIKTRGQQVTLRCSPKSGHDTVSWYQQALGQGPQFIFQYYEEEERQRGNFPDRFSGHQFPNYSSELNVNALLLGDSALYLCASSLAGRNTEAFFGQGTRLTVV.

There are a few counts of this clonotype. This chain joins TRBV5-1 and TRBJ1-6; perhaps TRBD1 as D (6 bases). The CDR3 spans 15 residues. The V gene lost 4 bases and the J gene lost 5 bases, with 13 bases spanning the gap. From germline, CDR1 is SGHRS and CDR2 YFSETQ. The CDR3 nucleotides are TGCGCCAGCAGCCCACCGGGACAAGATAATTCACCCCTCCACTTT. This codes for CASSPPGQDNSPLHF. Full variable domain (outside the CDR3, taken from reference TRBV5-1 and TRBJ1-6): KAGVTQTPRYLIKTRGQQVTLSCSPISGHRSVSWYQQTPGQGLQFLFEYFSETQRNKGNFPGRFSGRQFSNSRSEMNVSTLELGDSALYLCASSPPGQDNSPLHFGNGTRLTVT.

This sequence joins TRBV29-1 and TRBJ2-7; the D gene could be TRBD1 or TRBD2 (6 bases each). CDR3 length: 12 amino acids. Germline values: CDR1 SQVTM, CDR2 ANQGSEA. V was cut by 6 bases and J by 3 bases, with 12 bases left in between. The chain's CDR3 is CSVAGQNYEQYF. The CDR3, as DNA: TGCAGCGTCGCGGGACAAAACTACGAGCAGTACTTC.

The chain links TRBV3-2 to TRBJ2-5. TRBV3-2 is assigned pseudogene status. The CDR3 extends over 17 amino acids. CDR3 in amino acids: CASSKVHVRAAEETQYF. The CDR3 region has the DNA TGTGCCAGCAGCAAGGTCCATGTTCGGGCAGCCGAAGAGACCCAGTACTTC.

This clonotype was counted many times. J is TRBJ1-1 and V is TRBV6-6; unclear D gene. The germline V gene encodes CDR1 MNHNY and CDR2 SVGAGI (reference sequence). The CDR3 spans 13 residues. Between the trimmed V and J ends, which lost 1 base and 1 base, there was a span of 4 bases. CDR3 nucleotide sequence: TGTGCCAGCAGTTACTTTGGGAACACTGAAGCTTTCTTT. Translating it yields CASSYFGNTEAFF.